Given below is one TCR beta chain in context. This CDR3 contains 15 residues. From germline, CDR1 is MRHNA and CDR2 SNTAGT. V was clipped by 2 bases and J by 8 bases; unmatched bases: 7. The data originate from a study of blood T cell repertoires in COVID-19. Clones were sequenced by immunoSEQ multiplex PCR, and TCRdb holds only the in-frame ones, with some missing. Of a few hundred thousand clones listed, 70% to 90% were seen once; the top ten hold roughly 2%. Individuals drawn from under 30 US areas were about 18 to 90 years old. Assignments of participants to cohorts depended upon their own reported clinical history.

This TCR was recovered from a young man who had recovered from COVID-19. Sequencing was performed on PBMCs or T cells enriched from blood (not recorded which). The chain combines TRBV6-4 with TRBJ2-1; 9 bases align to TRBD2. The chain's CDR3 is CASSDGSGGTYEQFF. The CDR3 nucleotides read TGTGCCAGCAGTGACGGTAGCGGGGGAACGTATGAGCAGTTCTTC.